What follows are 22 T cell receptor beta chains derived from one specimen sequenced in a study of T cell responses to AZD1222 COVID-19 vaccine. Assay used: immunoSEQ multiplex PCR; TCRdb lists only in-frame clones, some missing. Here the sample spans about 69,000 clones, around 78% being singletons. The sequencing here drew on peripheral blood, taken 28 days after the second AZD1222 dose. The receptors originated from an adult who received the AZD1222 COVID-19 vaccine.

The chain combines TRBV27 with TRBJ1-5; possible D gene TRBD1, 5 bases. CDR3 length equals 14 residues. The ends were cut back, 3 bases at V and 7 bases at J, with 13 bases in the middle. In germline, CDR1 is MNHEY, CDR2 SMNVEV (reference sequence). The CDR3 region has the DNA TGTGCCAGCAGTTTTAATGCCCGGGGGCAGCCCCAGCATTTT. Residues: CASSFNARGQPQHF.

V and J are TRBV19 and TRBJ2-1, with 7 bases that match TRBD2. Germline CDR1 LNHDA, CDR2 SQIVND (reference sequence). The CDR3 extends over 13 amino acids. Losses at the gene ends were 5 bases for V and 7 bases for J; bases not matched to a gene: 5. CDR3 sequence: CASSDGRFNEQFF. CDR3 sequence (DNA): TGTGCCAGTAGTGACGGGAGGTTTAATGAGCAGTTCTTC.

This clone was found a few times. The chain uses TRBV19 and TRBJ1-5; 9 nucleotides line up with TRBD1. Germline CDR1 is LNHDA and CDR2 is SQIVND (reference sequence). Unmatched junction bases numbered 10, after V lost 3 bases and J lost 7 bases. The CDR3 consists of 16 residues. This CDR3 reads CASSIGTQGAGQPQHF. CDR3 DNA sequence: TGTGCCAGTAGTATCGGGACACAGGGGGCAGGGCAGCCCCAGCATTTT.

This clone was seen a few times. The V and J genes are TRBV30 and TRBJ1-2; D remains ambiguous. Trimming took 1 base from V and 5 from J, leaving 8 bases between them. The V gene's germline CDR1 is GTSNPN and CDR2 SVGIG (reference sequence). The CDR3 totals 12 residues. The CDR3 spells CAWSDTVYGYTF. The CDR3 DNA is TGTGCCTGGAGTGACACCGTTTATGGCTACACCTTC.

The chain uses TRBV5-8 and TRBJ1-2, with 7 bases aligning to TRBD1. In germline, CDR1 is SGHTS, CDR2 YDEGEE. V dropped 4 bases and J dropped 4; count of bases not matched to a gene: 7. The CDR3 spans 14 residues. The CDR3 sequence: CASSLDRAFYGYTF. The CDR3 region has the DNA TGTGCCAGCAGCCTCGACAGGGCCTTCTATGGCTACACCTTC.

The rearrangement links TRBV19 to TRBJ1-2; no reliable D call. CDR1 LNHDA and CDR2 SQIVND come from the germline V gene (reference sequence). The CDR3 runs to 14 residues. V gave up 6 bases and J gave up 0 bases, with 11 bases separating them. The CDR3 nucleotides read TGTGCCAGTAGGTGGGCAGAAGCTAACTATGGCTACACCTTC. It encodes CASRWAEANYGYTF.

This clone was recorded only once. The chain recombines TRBV6-5 with TRBJ1-2; D ambiguous. This CDR3 comprises 14 residues. Germline V gene lookup returns CDR1 MNHEY and CDR2 SVGAGI. Trimming left V 0 bases short and J 2 bases short, with 7 bases between. CDR3 coding DNA: TGTGCCAGCAGTTACTCGAACTCAAACTATGGCTACACCTTC. Its protein product is CASSYSNSNYGYTF.

This chain joins TRBV7-9 and TRBJ2-7, with 14 bases lining up with TRBD2. Germline CDR1 is SEHNR and CDR2 is FQNEAQ (reference sequence). V lost 5 bases, J lost 4 bases, and 4 bases stayed unmatched. CDR3 length: 15 amino acids. The CDR3 loop is CASSQRTSGRYEQYF. CDR3 DNA: TGTGCCAGCAGCCAGAGGACTAGCGGGAGGTACGAGCAGTACTTC.

The V and J genes are TRBV5-8 and TRBJ1-1; maybe TRBD1 (6 bases). V was clipped by 5 bases and J by 10 bases, with 21 bases between them. The CDR3 is made up of 14 amino acids. Germline loops: CDR1 SGHTS, CDR2 YDEGEE. The CDR3 loop is CASSFTGSFKGAFF. Here the CDR3 DNA reads TGTGCCAGCAGTTTTACAGGGTCCTTCAAGGGAGCTTTCTTT.

This chain joins TRBV7-9 and TRBJ1-1, with TRBD1 matching over 7 bases. Germline V gene data show CDR1 as SEHNR and CDR2 as FQNEAQ (reference sequence). This CDR3 contains 14 residues. Trimming took 6 bases from V and 1 from J; bases not matched to a gene: 5. The DNA for the CDR3 is TGTGCCAGCAGGAAAGACAGGGAGAACACTGAAGCTTTCTTT. It yields the protein CASRKDRENTEAFF.

V usage is TRBV7-9 and J usage is TRBJ1-3; D perhaps matches TRBD1 (5 bases). Trimming removed 4 bases at V and 0 bases at J, with 7 bases between. There are 14 residues in the CDR3. Germline CDR1 SEHNR, CDR2 FQNEAQ (reference sequence). The CDR3 DNA is TGTGCCAGCAGCTCCAGGGTCTCTGGAAACACCATATATTTT. Residues: CASSSRVSGNTIYF.

A single count supports this clone. The chain is built from TRBV7-2 and TRBJ2-1; 11 nucleotides match TRBD2. The V gene end was trimmed by 4 bases and the J gene end by 5 bases; junction bases not matched to a gene: 4. Germline V gives CDR1 SGHTA, CDR2 FQGNSA. The CDR3 extends over 15 amino acids. The CDR3 protein is CASSSGLAANNEQFF. The CDR3, as DNA: TGTGCCAGCAGCTCGGGACTAGCGGCTAACAATGAGCAGTTCTTC.

This chain connects TRBV30 to TRBJ1-1, with D perhaps TRBD1 (6 bases). V gave up 1 base and J gave up 0 bases, with 15 bases separating them. From germline, CDR1 is GTSNPN and CDR2 SVGIG (reference sequence). This CDR3 has 16 amino acids. The CDR3 DNA reads as TGTGCCTGGAGTGGACCGGGCGGGGGCCTGAACACTGAAGCTTTCTTT. It yields the protein CAWSGPGGGLNTEAFF. The complete variable domain, with remaining parts taken from reference TRBV30 and TRBJ1-1, reads SQTIHQWPATLVQPVGSPLSLECTVEGTSNPNLYWYRQAAGRGLQLLFYSVGIGQISSEVPQNLSASRPQDRQFILSSKKLLLSDSGFYLCAWSGPGGGLNTEAFFGQGTRLTVV.

The chain uses TRBV28 and TRBJ1-1; no definite D call. The germline gives CDR1 MDHEN, CDR2 SYDVKM. The V end was cut by 6 bases, the J end by 7 bases, with 18 bases between. This CDR3 spans 14 amino acids. Here the CDR3 reads CASRVRAQAFEAFF. The CDR3 DNA is TGTGCCAGCAGGGTCCGGGCCCAAGCGTTTGAAGCTTTCTTT.

This chain links TRBV6-2 or TRBV6-3 with TRBJ2-2; D is possibly TRBD1 (6 bases). V was cut by 5 bases and J by 3 bases, with 7 bases left in between. This CDR3 comprises 13 residues. Germline V gene lookup returns CDR1 MNHEY and CDR2 SVGEGT. CDR3 region: CASSGTYTGELFF. The CDR3, as DNA: TGTGCCAGCAGTGGGACATACACCGGGGAGCTGTTTTTT.

The chain carries TRBV2 and TRBJ2-7; the match to TRBD1 covers 11 bases. CDR1 and CDR2 (germline): SNHLY, FYNNEI. The CDR3 covers 14 residues. V was clipped by 7 bases and J by 5 bases; unmatched bases: 7. CDR3 in amino acids: CASTRDRGDDEQYF. The CDR3, as DNA: TGTGCCAGCACCCGGGACAGGGGGGACGACGAGCAGTACTTC.

V usage is TRBV9 and J usage is TRBJ2-1; TRBD2 aligns across 11 bases. The CDR3 has 16 residues. In germline, CDR1 is SGDLS, CDR2 YYNGEE. After removal of 4 bases from V and 2 bases from J, the junction contained 5 bases not matched to a gene. CDR3 DNA: TGTGCCAGCAGCCCCGGGACTAGCGGAGCCTACAATGAGCAGTTCTTC. It specifies CASSPGTSGAYNEQFF.

This clone was picked up a small number of times. This chain joins TRBV5-1 and TRBJ1-4; TRBD1 matches 8 bases. The junction had 7 bases not matched to a gene; V was cut back by 4 bases and J by 8 bases. This CDR3 has 14 residues. Germline CDR1 is SGHRS and CDR2 is YFSETQ. CDR3 coding DNA: TGCGCCAGCAGCCGAGGACAGGGAGGAGAAAAACTGTTTTTT. Amino acids: CASSRGQGGEKLFF. The entire variable domain, with the rest obtained from reference TRBV5-1 and TRBJ1-4, is as follows: KAGVTQTPRYLIKTRGQQVTLSCSPISGHRSVSWYQQTPGQGLQFLFEYFSETQRNKGNFPGRFSGRQFSNSRSEMNVSTLELGDSALYLCASSRGQGGEKLFFGSGTQLSVL.

The chain combines TRBV7-8 with TRBJ2-7; no clear D. CDR3 length: 14 amino acids. Trimming took off 5 bases at V and 6 bases at J, with 17 bases between the two ends. Germline V gene sequence: CDR1 SGHVS, CDR2 FQNEAQ. In nucleotides, the CDR3 is TGTGCCAGCAGCCAAGTCCCGAGGCCCCTCGAGCAGTACTTC. Translating it yields CASSQVPRPLEQYF.

This chain's CDR3 is CASSARLAGNGELFF. The DNA of the CDR3 is TGCGCCAGCAGCGCACGACTAGCGGGAAATGGGGAGCTGTTTTTT. The chain uses TRBV5-1 and TRBJ2-2; TRBD2 matches 11 bases. V lost 4 bases to trimming and J lost 8 bases; unmatched junction nucleotides: 7. Per germline, CDR1 SGHRS and CDR2 YFSETQ. The CDR3 has 15 residues.

The CDR3 DNA reads as TGTGCCAGCTCCCAAGAACAGGGTATCGGTAATTCACCCCTCCACTTT. Its translation: CASSQEQGIGNSPLHF. The rearrangement links TRBV18 to TRBJ1-6; possibly TRBD1 for D (6 bases). The germline CDR1 and CDR2 sequences are KGHSH and LQKENI. This CDR3 has 16 residues. Deletions cut 6 bases from V and 6 bases from J, with 18 bases between. Full variable domain (rest looked up from reference TRBV18 and TRBJ1-6): NAGVMQNPRHLVRRRGQEARLRCSPMKGHSHVYWYRQLPEEGLKFMVYLQKENIIDESGMPKERFSAEFPKEGPSILRIQQVVRGDSAAYFCASSQEQGIGNSPLHFGNGTRLTVT.

This chain uses TRBV5-1 with TRBJ2-3; 12 bases are shared with TRBD2. This CDR3 has 15 residues. Germline assignment: CDR1 SGHRS and CDR2 YFSETQ. The junction had 1 base not matched to a gene; V was cut back by 2 bases and J by 3 bases. The CDR3 here is CASSFGLAGTDTQYF. The CDR3 bases are TGCGCCAGCAGCTTCGGACTAGCGGGGACAGATACGCAGTATTTT.